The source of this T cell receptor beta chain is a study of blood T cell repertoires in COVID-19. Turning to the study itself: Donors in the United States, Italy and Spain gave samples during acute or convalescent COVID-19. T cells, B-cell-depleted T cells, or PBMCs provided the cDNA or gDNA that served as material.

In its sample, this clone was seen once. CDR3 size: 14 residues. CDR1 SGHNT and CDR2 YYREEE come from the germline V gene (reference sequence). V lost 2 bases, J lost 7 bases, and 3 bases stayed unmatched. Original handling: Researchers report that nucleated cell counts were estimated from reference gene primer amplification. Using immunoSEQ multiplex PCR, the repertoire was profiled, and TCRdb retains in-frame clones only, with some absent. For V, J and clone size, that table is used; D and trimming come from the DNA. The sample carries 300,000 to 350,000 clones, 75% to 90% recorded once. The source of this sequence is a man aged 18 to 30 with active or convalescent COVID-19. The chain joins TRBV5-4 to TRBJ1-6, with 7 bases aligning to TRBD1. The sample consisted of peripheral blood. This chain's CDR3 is CASSFGTVNSPLHF. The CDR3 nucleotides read TGTGCCAGCAGCTTCGGGACAGTCAATTCACCCCTCCACTTT.